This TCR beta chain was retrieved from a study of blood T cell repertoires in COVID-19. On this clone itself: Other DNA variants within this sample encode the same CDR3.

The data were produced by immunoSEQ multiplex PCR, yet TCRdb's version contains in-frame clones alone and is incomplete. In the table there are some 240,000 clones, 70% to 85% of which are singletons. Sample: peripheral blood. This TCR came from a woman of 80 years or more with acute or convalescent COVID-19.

The chain's CDR3 is CASSSGDSTDTQYF. CDR3 nucleotides: TGCGCCAGCAGCTCCGGGGACTCCACAGATACGCAGTATTTT. The gene calls are TRBV5-1 and TRBJ2-3, with a tentative D call TRBD2 (6 bases). The V gene's germline CDR1 is SGHRS and CDR2 YFSETQ. The ends were cut back, 3 bases at V and 2 bases at J, with 10 bases in the middle. The CDR3 extends over 14 amino acids.